A single sample gave rise to the 12 T cell receptor beta chains below, sequenced in a study of T cell repertoires in cytomegalovirus infection. The antigens these receptors bind are not known. TCRdb itself ran the reads through MiXCR, one entry per CDR3 protein. Seen here are under 70,000 distinct CDR3 sequences, around 34% observed once, and the top ten hold about three quarters. Input material: PBMCs, sequenced either directly or after in vitro stimulation (not recorded which). Source of these receptors: a human donor in good health (CMV status not recorded). Some clones in this sample may be carry-over from other donors' samples.

The genes are TRBV2 and TRBJ1-2, with TRBD1 identical over 7 bases. Germline V lookup: CDR1 SNHLY, CDR2 FYNNEI. CDR3 length equals 14 residues. The ends lost 6 bases at V and 1 base at J; junction bases unmatched: 5. CDR3 nucleotides: TGTGCCAGCAGAACCGGGACAGATAACTATGGCTACACCTTC. The encoded protein is CASRTGTDNYGYTF.

The chain combines TRBV7-6 with TRBJ2-7; D call uncertain. The germline V and J ends were trimmed by 1 base and 7 bases, with 11 bases remaining between them. CDR1 and CDR2 from the germline V gene are SGHVS and FNYEAQ. The CDR3 is 13 residues long. The CDR3 reads CASSLVELGEQYF. The CDR3 region has the DNA TGTGCCAGCAGCTTAGTTGAGTTGGGGGAGCAGTACTTC. The entire variable domain, with the rest obtained from reference TRBV7-6 and TRBJ2-7, is as follows: GAGVSQSPRYKVTKRGQDVALRCDPISGHVSLYWYRQALGQGPEFLTYFNYEAQQDKSGLPNDRFSAERPEGSISTLTIQRTEQRDSAMYRCASSLVELGEQYFGPGTRLTVT.

This clonotype was counted between two and nine times. J is TRBJ2-1 and V is TRBV20-1; a possible D gene is TRBD2 (5 bases). Germline lookup yields CDR1 DFQATT and CDR2 SNEGSKA (reference sequence). Trimming shortened V by 0 bases and J by 8 bases, and 17 bases separated the two germline ends. This CDR3 is built from 15 residues. The chain's CDR3 is CSARDARASHDEQFF. The CDR3 DNA follows: TGCAGTGCTAGAGATGCCCGAGCTAGCCACGATGAGCAGTTCTTC.

This clonotype was found many times. The rearrangement joins TRBV7-2 to TRBJ2-3; tentatively, D is TRBD2 (5 bases). Trimming removed 5 bases from V and 1 base from J, with 13 bases in between. Germline V gene data show CDR1 as SGHTA and CDR2 as FQGNSA. CDR3 length equals 15 residues. CDR3 amino acids: CASSPVVGGTDTQYF. In nucleotides, the CDR3 is TGTGCCAGCAGCCCAGTCGTGGGAGGCACAGATACGCAGTATTTT.

The rearrangement links TRBV7-2 to TRBJ2-1, with D perhaps being TRBD1 or TRBD2 (5 bases each). This CDR3 contains 13 residues. The V gene lost 3 bases and the J gene lost 8 bases, with 11 bases spanning the gap. Per the germline V gene, CDR1 is SGHTA and CDR2 is FQGNSA. This CDR3 reads CASSLRGWHEQFF. The CDR3 DNA reads as TGTGCCAGCAGCTTGAGGGGATGGCATGAGCAGTTCTTC.

This clonotype appeared many times. This chain links TRBV7-2 with TRBJ2-5; D is perhaps TRBD1 or TRBD2 (5 bases each). The V end lost 1 base, the J end lost 5 bases, and 8 bases lay between the germline ends. Germline CDR1 and CDR2: SGHTA and FQGNSA. This CDR3 is 13 amino acids long. In DNA, the CDR3 is TGTGCCAGCAGCTTAGGGGGGTGGGAGACCCAGTACTTC. Its translation is CASSLGGWETQYF.

This clonotype was seen a few times. The chain joins TRBV20-1 to TRBJ1-1; D ambiguous. Trimming removed 4 bases at V and 3 bases at J, with 6 bases between. Germline values: CDR1 DFQATT, CDR2 SNEGSKA (reference sequence). The CDR3 is 11 amino acids. The CDR3 reads CSAKLYTEAFF. CDR3 in DNA: TGCAGTGCTAAACTATACACTGAAGCTTTCTTT.

This sequence joins TRBV20-1 and TRBJ2-1, with D perhaps matching TRBD1 (7 bases). Germline V gives CDR1 DFQATT, CDR2 SNEGSKA (reference sequence). V was shortened by 0 bases and J by 2 bases, with 17 bases between the two germline ends. CDR3 size: 17 residues. The CDR3 sequence: CSARDRTGGGTYNEQFF. In DNA, the CDR3 is TGCAGTGCTAGAGACAGGACAGGTGGGGGGACCTACAATGAGCAGTTCTTC.

This chain joins TRBV24-1 and TRBJ2-3, with 7 nucleotides matching TRBD1. Germline-derived CDR1 and CDR2 are KGHDR and SFDVKD. The CDR3 consists of 15 residues. V lost 10 bases and J lost 2; bases outside the gene matches: 11. The CDR3, as DNA: TGTGCCACAGGAGAGGCACAGGGGATCACAGATACGCAGTATTTT. Its translation: CATGEAQGITDTQYF.

This clonotype was counted only a few times. The rearrangement uses TRBV2 and TRBJ2-2; 7 nucleotides agree with TRBD1. The CDR3 has 13 residues. J lost 8 bases, V lost 4 bases, and 4 bases had no gene match. Germline values: CDR1 SNHLY, CDR2 FYNNEI. The CDR3 sequence is CASSGTGLGELFF. The CDR3 region has the DNA TGTGCCAGCAGTGGGACAGGCCTAGGGGAGCTGTTTTTT.

V and J are TRBV5-8 and TRBJ2-1, with D tentatively TRBD1 or TRBD2 (6 bases each). Germline V gives CDR1 SGHTS, CDR2 YDEGEE. Trimming stripped 0 bases from V and 12 bases from J, with 10 bases between. The CDR3 spans 12 residues. DNA for the CDR3: TGTGCCAGCAGCTTGGAGGGGGGATGGCAGTTCTTC. Residues: CASSLEGGWQFF.

This clonotype appeared once. The chain employs TRBV26 and TRBJ2-7; the table's TRBD1 call for D was not verified on the DNA. TRBV26 is flagged as a pseudogene. The CDR3 extends over 15 amino acids. CDR3 sequence reads: CAVQNLGQSSYEQYF. The CDR3 coding sequence is TGTGCCGTACAAAACCTCGGACAGAGCTCCTACGAGCAGTACTTC.